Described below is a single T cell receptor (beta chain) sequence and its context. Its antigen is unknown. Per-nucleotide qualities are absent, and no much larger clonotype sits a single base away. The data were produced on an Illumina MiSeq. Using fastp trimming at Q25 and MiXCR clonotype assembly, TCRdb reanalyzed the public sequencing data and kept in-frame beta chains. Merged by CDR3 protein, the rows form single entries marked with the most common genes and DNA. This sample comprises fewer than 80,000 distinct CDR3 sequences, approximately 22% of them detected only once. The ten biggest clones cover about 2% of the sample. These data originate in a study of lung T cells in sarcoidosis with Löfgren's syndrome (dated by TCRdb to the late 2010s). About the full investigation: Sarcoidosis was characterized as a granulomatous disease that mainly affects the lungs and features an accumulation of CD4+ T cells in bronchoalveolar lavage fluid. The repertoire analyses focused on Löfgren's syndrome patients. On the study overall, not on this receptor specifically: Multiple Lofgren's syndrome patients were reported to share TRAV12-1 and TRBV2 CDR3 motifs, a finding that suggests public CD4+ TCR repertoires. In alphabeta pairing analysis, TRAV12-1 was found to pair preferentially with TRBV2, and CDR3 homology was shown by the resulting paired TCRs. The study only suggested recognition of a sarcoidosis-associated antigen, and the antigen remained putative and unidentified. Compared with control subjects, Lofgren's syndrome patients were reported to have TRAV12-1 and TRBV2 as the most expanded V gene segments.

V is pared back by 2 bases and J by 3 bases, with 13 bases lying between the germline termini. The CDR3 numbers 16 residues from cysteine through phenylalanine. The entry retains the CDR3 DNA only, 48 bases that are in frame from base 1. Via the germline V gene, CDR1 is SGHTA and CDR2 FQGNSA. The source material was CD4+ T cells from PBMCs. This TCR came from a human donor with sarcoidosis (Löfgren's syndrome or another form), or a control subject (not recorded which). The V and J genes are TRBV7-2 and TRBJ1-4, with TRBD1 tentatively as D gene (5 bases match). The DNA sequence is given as TGTGCCAGCAGCTTAAGGAGGGGAATGGCTAATGAAAAACTGTTTTTT. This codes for CASSLRRGMANEKLFF.